Shown below are 24 T cell receptor beta chains from a single sample sequenced in a study of cytomegalovirus exposure and HLA in healthy donors. The table came from immunoSEQ multiplex PCR; TCRdb's copy has only in-frame clones and leaves some out. The table includes about 310,000 clones, 88% detected once. The material sequenced was PBMCs. These receptors were obtained from a man aged 25-45 years in good health and CMV-seronegative.

This clone occurred a few times. The chain carries TRBV27 and TRBJ1-5; 8 bases map to TRBD1. Germline V gives CDR1 MNHEY, CDR2 SMNVEV (reference sequence). The V segment lost 6 bases and the J segment 7 bases; nucleotides outside the gene matches: 8. CDR3 size: 14 residues. The CDR3 DNA sequence: TGTGCCAGCAGGCCCCCAGGGGGCCAACAGCCCCAGCATTTT. Its protein is CASRPPGGQQPQHF.

The chain joins TRBV4-1 to TRBJ1-5, with TRBD1 identical over 8 bases. The CDR3 spans 16 residues. Germline loops: CDR1 MGHRA, CDR2 YSYEKL. Trimming removed 1 base from V and 6 bases from J; junction bases left unmatched: 8. The CDR3, as DNA: TGCGCCAGCAGCCAAGTGAGACAGGGGTTAGCTCAGCCCCAGCATTTT. Amino acid sequence: CASSQVRQGLAQPQHF.

The rearrangement joins TRBV2 to TRBJ2-2; possible D gene TRBD1, 5 bases. V dropped 6 bases and J dropped 2 bases, with 16 bases sitting between them. The CDR3 runs to 16 residues. CDR1 is SNHLY and CDR2 is FYNNEI in the germline V gene. CDR3 sequence (DNA): TGTGCCAGCAGCGACCAGGGCCTCGGAAACACCGGGGAGCTGTTTTTT. Encoded protein: CASSDQGLGNTGELFF.

The gene calls are TRBV2 and TRBJ2-4; 8 bases agree with TRBD2. Germline-derived CDR1 and CDR2 are SNHLY and FYNNEI. V lost 6 bases to trimming and J lost 8 bases; unmatched junction nucleotides: 6. The CDR3 is 13 amino acids. The CDR3 sequence is CASRTRGGDIQYF. DNA for the CDR3: TGTGCCAGCAGGACCCGGGGGGGGGACATTCAGTACTTC. The full variable domain, its missing parts supplied by reference TRBV2 and TRBJ2-4, is EPEVTQTPSHQVTQMGQEVILRCVPISNHLYFYWYRQILGQKVEFLVSFYNNEISEKSEIFDDQFSVERPDGSNFTLKIRSTKLEDSAMYFCASRTRGGDIQYFGAGTRLSVL.

The chain couples TRBV7-8 to TRBJ2-5; D gene uncertain. The CDR3 length is 13 residues. Germline CDR1 reads SGHVS; CDR2 reads FQNEAQ. V shed 4 bases and J shed 5 bases, with 11 bases lying between them. The CDR3: CASSSQPEETQYF. Here the CDR3 DNA reads TGTGCCAGCAGCTCCCAACCGGAGGAGACCCAGTACTTC.

This chain joins TRBV5-1 and TRBJ2-1; the D is unclear. Trimming took off 4 bases at V and 10 bases at J, with 12 bases between the two ends. There are 12 residues in the CDR3. Looked up from germline, CDR1 is SGHRS and CDR2 is YFSETQ. The CDR3 loop is CASSLDKFEQFF. Written as DNA, the CDR3 is TGCGCCAGCAGCCTCGACAAGTTCGAGCAGTTCTTC.

J is TRBJ1-1 and V is TRBV7-9; possible D gene TRBD1, 5 bases. The CDR3 totals 13 residues. Trimming left V 3 bases short and J 3 bases short, with 8 bases between. CDR1 and CDR2 (germline): SEHNR, FQNEAQ (reference sequence). Here the CDR3 reads CASSLGGHTEAFF. CDR3 nucleotides: TGTGCCAGCAGCTTGGGGGGACACACTGAAGCTTTCTTT.

The V and J genes are TRBV5-6 and TRBJ2-1; D is ambiguous. Germline V gene lookup returns CDR1 SGHDT and CDR2 YYEEEE. The CDR3 is made up of 12 amino acids. V shed 1 base and J shed 6 bases, with 5 bases lying between them. The DNA of the CDR3 is TGTGCCAGCAGCTTGTTCGGCAATGAGCAGTTCTTC. It translates to CASSLFGNEQFF.

This rearrangement joins TRBV6-4 to TRBJ2-4, with D perhaps matching TRBD2 (6 bases). Trimming left V 9 bases short and J 0 bases short, with 6 bases between. The CDR3 is made up of 12 amino acids. Per the germline V gene, CDR1 is MRHNA and CDR2 is SNTAGT. The CDR3 coding sequence is TGTGCCAGGGGGGGAGCCAAAAACATTCAGTACTTC. This codes for CARGGAKNIQYF.

This chain links TRBV4-1 with TRBJ1-5; unclear D gene. The CDR3 is 18 residues long. Germline V CDR1 and CDR2: MGHRA, YSYEKL. V was clipped by 0 bases and J by 0 bases, with 15 bases between them. The CDR3 region has the DNA TGCGCCAGCAGCCAAGATAGGATGGGCAGCAATAGCAATCAGCCCCAGCATTTT. It specifies CASSQDRMGSNSNQPQHF.

The chain is built from TRBV6-5 and TRBJ1-2, with D possibly TRBD1 on 6 matching bases. V was clipped by 5 bases and J by 4 bases, with 14 bases between them. This CDR3 is built from 14 residues. Germline loops: CDR1 MNHEY, CDR2 SVGAGI. The CDR3 loop is CASSIQTGTYGYTF. In DNA, the CDR3 is TGTGCCAGCAGTATACAGACAGGAACCTATGGCTACACCTTC.

The V and J genes are TRBV15 and TRBJ1-3; D gene uncertain. This CDR3 has 13 amino acids. CDR1 is LNHNV and CDR2 is YYDKDF in the germline V gene (reference sequence). V was pared by 5 bases and J by 0 bases, with 5 bases between. CDR3 sequence: CATSLSSGNTIYF. The CDR3 DNA follows: TGTGCCACCAGCCTGTCCTCTGGAAACACCATATATTTT. Using reference TRBV15 and TRBJ1-3 for the parts outside the CDR3, the full variable domain is DAMVIQNPRYQVTQFGKPVTLSCSQTLNHNVMYWYQQKSSQAPKLLFHYYDKDFNNEADTPDNFQSRRPNTSFCFLDIRSPGLGDTAMYLCATSLSSGNTIYFGEGSWLTVV.

The V and J genes are TRBV5-6 and TRBJ1-1, with D hard to call. Looked up from germline, CDR1 is SGHDT and CDR2 is YYEEEE. The CDR3 is 14 residues long. Trimming removed 2 bases from V and 11 bases from J, with 19 bases in between. CDR3 in amino acids: CASSFTSFEEEAFF. In DNA form, the CDR3 reads TGTGCCAGCAGCTTCACAAGCTTCGAAGAGGAGGCTTTCTTT.

CDR3 protein: CASISRIRGGETQYF. In DNA form, the CDR3 reads TGTGCCAGCATTTCACGAATCAGGGGTGGCGAGACCCAGTACTTC. J is TRBJ2-5 and V is TRBV28, with D possibly matching TRBD1 (6 bases). Germline assignment: CDR1 MDHEN and CDR2 SYDVKM. There are 15 residues in the CDR3. Trimming stripped 7 bases from V and 5 bases from J, with 20 bases between.

CDR3 coding DNA: TGTGCCAGTAGTATAGTCATGTTCTCCTACAATGAGCAGTTCTTC. Its protein product is CASSIVMFSYNEQFF. The rearrangement links TRBV19 to TRBJ2-1; D gene uncertain. The CDR3 sequence is 15 residues long. Per germline, CDR1 LNHDA and CDR2 SQIVND (reference sequence). Trimming left V 1 base short and J 0 bases short, with 7 bases between.

This clone was seen only a few times. The J gene is TRBJ1-6, the V gene TRBV5-6, with unresolved D. The CDR3 contains 12 residues. Germline CDR1 is SGHDT and CDR2 is YYEEEE. Trimming left V 1 base short and J 9 bases short, with 5 bases between. The CDR3 nucleotides are TGTGCCAGCAGCTTGTACTCTTCACCCCTCCACTTT. This encodes CASSLYSSPLHF.

The rearrangement links TRBV5-1 to TRBJ1-2; D perhaps matches TRBD1 (5 bases). The V and J ends lost 7 bases and 0 bases respectively, with 10 bases between them. This CDR3 region has 13 residues. Germline lookup yields CDR1 SGHRS and CDR2 YFSETQ. The CDR3 DNA reads TGCGCCAGCGGGGACTTAGCTAACTATGGCTACACCTTC. Protein: CASGDLANYGYTF.

The chain carries TRBV11-2 and TRBJ1-5; no firm D call. CDR1 is SGHAT and CDR2 is FQNNGV in the germline V gene. This CDR3 has 12 amino acids. V was cut by 4 bases and J by 4 bases, with 5 bases left in between. CDR3 nucleotides: TGTGCCAGCAGCTCCGGGAATCAGCCCCAGCATTTT. Encoded protein: CASSSGNQPQHF. Full variable domain (outside the CDR3, taken from reference TRBV11-2 and TRBJ1-5): EAGVAQSPRYKIIEKRQSVAFWCNPISGHATLYWYQQILGQGPKLLIQFQNNGVVDDSQLPKDRFSAERLKGVDSTLKIQPAKLEDSAVYLCASSSGNQPQHFGDGTRLSIL.

The rearrangement links TRBV18 to TRBJ2-3; tentatively, D is TRBD2 (5 bases). There are 15 residues in the CDR3. Germline-derived CDR1 and CDR2 are KGHSH and LQKENI. The germline V and J ends were trimmed by 3 bases and 3 bases, with 13 bases remaining between them. CDR3 bases: TGTGCCAGCTCACCGAGTTCGGGGTCGACAGATACGCAGTATTTT. Residues: CASSPSSGSTDTQYF.

The genes are TRBV29-1 and TRBJ1-2, with 7 bases matching TRBD1. V was pared by 1 base and J by 5 bases, with 22 bases of the junction left unmatched. The CDR3 covers 19 residues. Germline CDR1 SQVTM, CDR2 ANQGSEA. The CDR3 region is CSVEAPRVGGSGVLYGYTF. Written as DNA, the CDR3 is TGCAGCGTTGAAGCCCCCCGGGTAGGGGGCTCAGGCGTGTTGTATGGCTACACCTTC. Drawing the rest from reference TRBV29-1 and TRBJ1-2, the complete variable domain is SAVISQKPSRDICQRGTSLTIQCQVDSQVTMMFWYRQQPGQSLTLIATANQGSEATYESGFVIDKFPISRPNLTFSTLTVSNMSPEDSSIYLCSVEAPRVGGSGVLYGYTFGSGTRLTVV.

This rearrangement joins TRBV9 to TRBJ2-1; 7 positions agree with TRBD2. The V gene's germline CDR1 is SGDLS and CDR2 YYNGEE. The CDR3 extends over 15 amino acids. The V segment lost 5 bases and the J segment 3 bases; nucleotides outside the gene matches: 8. The CDR3 region is CASSASGDLYNEQFF. The CDR3 bases are TGTGCCAGCAGTGCAAGCGGGGATCTCTACAATGAGCAGTTCTTC.

The chain has TRBV6-1 and TRBJ1-1; D not resolved. The CDR3 extends over 12 amino acids. V was pared by 4 bases and J by 0 bases, with 3 bases between. Per the germline V gene, CDR1 is MNHNS and CDR2 is SASEGT. CDR3 nucleotide sequence: TGTGCCAGCAGTGTAATGAACACTGAAGCTTTCTTT. Residues: CASSVMNTEAFF.

The chain recombines TRBV19 with TRBJ1-1; D remains ambiguous. The length of the CDR3 is 13 residues. Trimming took off 6 bases at V and 3 bases at J, with 11 bases between the two ends. CDR1 LNHDA and CDR2 SQIVND come from the germline V gene (reference sequence). The CDR3 sequence: CASSPTLDTEAFF. CDR3 nucleotide sequence: TGTGCCAGTAGCCCAACCTTAGACACTGAAGCTTTCTTT.

The V call is TRBV29-1, the J call TRBJ2-1; D is perhaps TRBD2 (5 bases). The CDR3 spans 15 residues. In germline, CDR1 is SQVTM, CDR2 ANQGSEA. Trimming cost V 5 bases and J 9 bases, with 23 bases left between them. The chain's CDR3 is CSVFFSGLRTGEQFF. In nucleotides, the CDR3 is TGCAGCGTTTTTTTCAGTGGACTCAGAACGGGTGAGCAGTTCTTC.